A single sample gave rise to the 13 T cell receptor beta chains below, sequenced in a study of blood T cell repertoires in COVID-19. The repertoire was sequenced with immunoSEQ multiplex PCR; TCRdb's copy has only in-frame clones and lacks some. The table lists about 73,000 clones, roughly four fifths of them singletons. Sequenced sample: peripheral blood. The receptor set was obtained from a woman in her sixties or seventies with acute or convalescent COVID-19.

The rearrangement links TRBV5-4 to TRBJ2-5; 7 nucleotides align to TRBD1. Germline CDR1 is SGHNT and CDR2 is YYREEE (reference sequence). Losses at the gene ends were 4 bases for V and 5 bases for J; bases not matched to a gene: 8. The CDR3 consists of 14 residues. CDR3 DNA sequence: TGTGCCAGCAGCCCAACAGGGGTGGAGGAGACCCAGTACTTC. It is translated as CASSPTGVEETQYF.

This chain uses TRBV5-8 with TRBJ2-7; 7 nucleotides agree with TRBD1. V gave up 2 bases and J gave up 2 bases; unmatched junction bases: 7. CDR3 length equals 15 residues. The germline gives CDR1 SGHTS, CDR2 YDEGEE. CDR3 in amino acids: CASSLSRQGAYEQYF. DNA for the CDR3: TGTGCCAGCAGCTTATCTCGACAGGGAGCCTACGAGCAGTACTTC.

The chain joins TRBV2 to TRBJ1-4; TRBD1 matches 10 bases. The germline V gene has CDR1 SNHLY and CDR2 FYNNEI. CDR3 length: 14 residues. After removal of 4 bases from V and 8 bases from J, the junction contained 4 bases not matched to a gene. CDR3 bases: TGTGCCAGCAGTGTAGACAGGGGGCTCGAAAAACTGTTTTTT. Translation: CASSVDRGLEKLFF.

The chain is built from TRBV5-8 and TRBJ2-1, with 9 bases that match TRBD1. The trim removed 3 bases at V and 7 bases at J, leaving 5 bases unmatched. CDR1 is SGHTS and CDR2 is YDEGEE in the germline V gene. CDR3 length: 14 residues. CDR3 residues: CASSSPGTGNEQFF. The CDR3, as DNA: TGTGCCAGCAGCTCCCCCGGGACAGGGAATGAGCAGTTCTTC.

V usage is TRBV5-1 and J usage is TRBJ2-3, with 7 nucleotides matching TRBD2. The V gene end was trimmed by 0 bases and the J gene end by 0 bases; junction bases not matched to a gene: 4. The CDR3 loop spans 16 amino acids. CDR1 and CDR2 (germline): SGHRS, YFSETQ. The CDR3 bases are TGCGCCAGCAGCTTGGGCGGGGGTACTAGCACAGATACGCAGTATTTT. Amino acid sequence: CASSLGGGTSTDTQYF.

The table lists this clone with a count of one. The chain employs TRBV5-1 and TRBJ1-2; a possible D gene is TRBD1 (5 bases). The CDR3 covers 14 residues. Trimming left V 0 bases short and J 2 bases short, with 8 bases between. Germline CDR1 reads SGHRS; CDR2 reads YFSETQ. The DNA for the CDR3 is TGCGCCAGCAGCTTGGGTCCAGGGAACTATGGCTACACCTTC. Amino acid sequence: CASSLGPGNYGYTF.

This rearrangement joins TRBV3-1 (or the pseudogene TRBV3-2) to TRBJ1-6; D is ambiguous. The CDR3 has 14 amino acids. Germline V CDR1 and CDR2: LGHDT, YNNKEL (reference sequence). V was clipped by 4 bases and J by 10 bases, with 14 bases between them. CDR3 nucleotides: TGTGCCAGCAGCCTTCTTACACGGGAATCACCCCTCCACTTT. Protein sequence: CASSLLTRESPLHF.

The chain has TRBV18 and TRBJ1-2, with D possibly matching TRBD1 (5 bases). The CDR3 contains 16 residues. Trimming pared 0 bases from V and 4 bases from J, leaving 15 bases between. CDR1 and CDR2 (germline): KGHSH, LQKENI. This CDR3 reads CASSPPGQGRGYGYTF. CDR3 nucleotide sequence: TGTGCCAGCTCACCACCCGGGCAGGGTCGTGGCTATGGCTACACCTTC.

The CDR3 bases are TGTGCCAGCAGCCGGGGAGGGAGGCTCGCCGGGGAGCTGTTTTTT. Its translation is CASSRGGRLAGELFF. The chain joins TRBV9 to TRBJ2-2; 7 bases line up with TRBD2. Germline lookup yields CDR1 SGDLS and CDR2 YYNGEE. V shed 4 bases and J 6 bases; nucleotides not matched to a gene: 9. This CDR3 is 15 amino acids long.

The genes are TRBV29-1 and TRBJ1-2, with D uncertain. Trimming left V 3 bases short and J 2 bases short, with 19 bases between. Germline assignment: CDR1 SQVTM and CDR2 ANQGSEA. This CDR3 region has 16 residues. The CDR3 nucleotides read TGCAGCGTTGACCAGGCAGCCATAGGCTGGAACTATGGCTACACCTTC. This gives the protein CSVDQAAIGWNYGYTF.

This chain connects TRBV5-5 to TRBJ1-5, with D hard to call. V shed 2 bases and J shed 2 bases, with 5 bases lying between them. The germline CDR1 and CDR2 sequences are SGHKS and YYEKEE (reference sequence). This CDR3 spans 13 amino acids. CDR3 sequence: CASSFTGNQPQHF. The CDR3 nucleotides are TGTGCCAGCAGCTTCACAGGCAATCAGCCCCAGCATTTT.

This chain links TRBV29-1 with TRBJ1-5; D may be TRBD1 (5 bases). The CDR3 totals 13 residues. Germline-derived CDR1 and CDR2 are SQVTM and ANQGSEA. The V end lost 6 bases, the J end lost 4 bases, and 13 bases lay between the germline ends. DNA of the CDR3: TGCAGCGTGTTACAGGAATTGAATCAGCCCCAGCATTTT. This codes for CSVLQELNQPQHF.

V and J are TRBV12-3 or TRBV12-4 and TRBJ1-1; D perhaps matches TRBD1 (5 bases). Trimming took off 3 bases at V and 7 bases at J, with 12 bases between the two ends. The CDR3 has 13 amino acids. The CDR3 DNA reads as TGTGCCAGCAGTTTGGGGGGGAGAGATGAAGCTTTCTTT. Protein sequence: CASSLGGRDEAFF.